This TCR beta chain came from a study of blood T cell repertoires in COVID-19. Assay used: immunoSEQ multiplex PCR; TCRdb lists only in-frame clones, some missing. Here the sample spans roughly 200,000 clones, approximately 84% being singletons. The CDR3 is 17 residues long. With 2 bases clipped from V and 3 bases from J, the junction kept 6 bases outside the gene matches. In germline, CDR1 is SGHTA, CDR2 FQGNSA. The sequence was collected from a woman older than 75 with acute or convalescent COVID-19. This chain uses TRBV7-2 with TRBJ1-4, with 10 bases matching TRBD1. Specimen: peripheral blood. CDR3 DNA sequence: TGTGCCAGCAGCTTAACCGGGACAGGGGCACCTAATGAAAAACTGTTTTTT. Translating gives CASSLTGTGAPNEKLFF.